In this sample, the clone carrying this T cell receptor beta chain turned up a few times. What it binds is not known. Germline CDR1 SGHTA, CDR2 FQGNSA. Trimming pared 5 bases from V and 12 bases from J, leaving 10 bases between. The CDR3 loop spans 11 amino acids. This specimen belongs to a study of beta chain features in type 1 diabetes. Reverse transcribing all isolated RNA meant expressed TCRB transcripts were sequenced. Clones were sequenced by immunoSEQ multiplex PCR, and TCRdb holds only the in-frame ones, with some missing. Of 640,000 or so clones listed, more than 13% are singletons. General study points: TCRB CDR3 length was moderately but significantly reduced in all four CD4+ subsets of Type 1 diabetes patients. It was among patients, rather than healthy donors, that naive, central memory and Treg TCRB repertoires appeared more similar.

The sequencing input was naive CD4+ T cells from blood. The sequence derives from a man younger than 30 with type 1 diabetes. This rearrangement joins TRBV7-2 to TRBJ1-4; the D gene is possibly TRBD1 (6 bases). CDR3 nucleotides: TGTGCCAGCAGCCGAGGGGGACAACTGTTTTTT. Residues: CASSRGGQLFF.